The T cell receptor beta chain described here comes from a study of cytomegalovirus exposure and HLA in healthy donors. The overall study: Per a later analysis, the roughly 700 first-cohort and 95 to 150 validation repertoires shared one platform.

The donors were members of the validation cohort, which comprised 120 subjects and was separate from the first cohort of 600 to 800 subjects. Germline CDR1 reads MNHEY; CDR2 reads SVGAGI. V was trimmed by 4 bases and J by 1 base, leaving 7 bases between them. This CDR3 contains 13 residues. Of note for this clone: Its antigen is undetermined.

This table comes from immunoSEQ multiplex PCR, and its TCRdb copy is limited to in-frame clones, with some not included. The sample yields roughly 330,000 clones, about 85% seen once. General study points: Reportedly, cytomegalovirus status was diagnosed with high sensitivity and specificity.

Sequenced: PBMCs. The genes are TRBV6-5 and TRBJ1-1; tentatively, D is TRBD1 (5 bases). The clonotype originates from a woman in her twenties or thirties in good health and CMV-seropositive. CDR3 bases: TGTGCCAGCAGTTCGGACAAGAACACTGAAGCTTTCTTT. This translates into CASSSDKNTEAFF.